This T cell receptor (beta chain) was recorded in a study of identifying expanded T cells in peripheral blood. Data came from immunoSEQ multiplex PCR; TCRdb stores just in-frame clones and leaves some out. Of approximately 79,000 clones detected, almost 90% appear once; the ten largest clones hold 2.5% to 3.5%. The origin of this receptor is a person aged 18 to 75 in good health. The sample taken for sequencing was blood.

CDR3 loop: CASTRAGGYNEQFF. The DNA for the CDR3 is TGTGCCAGCACCCGAGCGGGGGGTTACAATGAGCAGTTCTTC. The chain has TRBV7-2 and TRBJ2-1, with 9 bases fitting TRBD2. The CDR3 has 14 amino acids. Germline V gene data show CDR1 as SGHTA and CDR2 as FQGNSA. The junction had 5 bases not matched to a gene; V was cut back by 7 bases and J by 4 bases. The variable domain in full, with the rest retrieved from reference TRBV7-2 and TRBJ2-1, is GAGVSQSPSNKVTEKGKDVELRCDPISGHTALYWYRQSLGQGLEFLIYFQGNSAPDKSGLPSDRFSAERTGGSVSTLTIQRTQQEDSAVYLCASTRAGGYNEQFFGPGTRLTVL.